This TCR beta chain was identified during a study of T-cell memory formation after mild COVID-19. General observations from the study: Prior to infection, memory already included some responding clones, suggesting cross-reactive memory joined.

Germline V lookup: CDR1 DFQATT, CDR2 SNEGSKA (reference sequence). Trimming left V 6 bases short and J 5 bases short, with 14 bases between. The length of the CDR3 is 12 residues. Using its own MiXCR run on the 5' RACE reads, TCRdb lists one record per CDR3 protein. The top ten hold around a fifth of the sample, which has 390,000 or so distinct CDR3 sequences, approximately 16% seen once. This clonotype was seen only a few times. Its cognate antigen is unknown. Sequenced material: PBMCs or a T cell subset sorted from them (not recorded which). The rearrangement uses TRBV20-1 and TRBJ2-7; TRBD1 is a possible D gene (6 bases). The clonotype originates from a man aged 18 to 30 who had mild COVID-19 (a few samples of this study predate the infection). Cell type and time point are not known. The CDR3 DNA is TGCAGTGCATCTAGGGGGAACGACGAGCAGTACTTC. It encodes CSASRGNDEQYF.